This T cell receptor (beta chain) was found in a study of T cell changes during pregnancy in multiple sclerosis. The CDR3 has 16 amino acids. CDR1 is MDHEN and CDR2 is SYDVKM in the germline V gene. J lost 3 bases, V lost 7 bases, and 12 bases had no gene match. The method was immunoSEQ multiplex PCR; TCRdb's version includes in-frame clones alone and lacks a portion of them. The sample shows about 80,000 clones, just over 90% of them seen only once. The chain combines TRBV28 with TRBJ2-3; TRBD2 matches at 8 bases. The specimen was peripheral blood, collected before pregnancy. The origin of this receptor is a female donor with multiple sclerosis, enrolled in a pregnancy study. CDR3 protein: CASTPPISGVTDTQYF. Here the CDR3 DNA reads TGTGCCAGCACCCCTCCGATTAGCGGGGTAACAGATACGCAGTATTTT. The complete variable domain, with remaining parts taken from reference TRBV28 and TRBJ2-3, reads DVKVTQSSRYLVKRTGEKVFLECVQDMDHENMFWYRQDPGLGLRLIYFSYDVKMKEKGDIPEGYSVSREKKERFSLILESASTNQTSMYLCASTPPISGVTDTQYFGPGTRLTVL.